The clone carrying this TCR beta chain was observed many times. What it binds is not known. Purified naive CD4+ T cells were depleted of CD25+ Tregs. MiXCR was run by TCRdb on the 5' RACE reads, yielding one entry per CDR3 protein. The sample carries about 55,000 distinct CDR3 sequences, roughly 18% recorded once. General study results and limits: Tumor memory CD4+ T cell TCR gene usage clustered with blood and lymph node memory CD4+ cells and lymph node naive CD4+ cells.

This TCR was recovered from a female donor with breast cancer. Specimen: naive CD4+ T cells sorted from blood. The subset is: naive CD4+ T cells, CD4+CD45RA+CD25-.

CDR3 nucleotide sequence: TGTGCCAGCAGCCCGTCGGACAGTTATGGCTACACCTTC. As protein: CASSPSDSYGYTF. The genes are TRBV9 and TRBJ1-2; D is possibly TRBD1 (6 bases). The CDR3 covers 13 residues. V was shortened by 4 bases and J by 5 bases, with 12 bases between the two germline ends. CDR1 SGDLS and CDR2 YYNGEE come from the germline V gene.